The source of this T cell receptor (beta chain) is a study of control samples from healthy donors and cancer patients. TCRdb's copy holds only in-frame clones and misses some; the assay was immunoSEQ multiplex PCR. The data contain 170,000 or so clones, 90% of them singletons. Sequencing was carried out using blood. This sequence was found in a woman in her forties or fifties in good health.

The CDR3 nucleotides are TGTGCCAGCAGCTTATCCAGGGCCCGACTACTGCATGAAAAACTGTTTTTT. Protein sequence: CASSLSRARLLHEKLFF. This chain joins TRBV7-9 and TRBJ1-4; a possible D gene is TRBD1 (5 bases). CDR1 and CDR2 from the germline V gene are SEHNR and FQNEAQ (reference sequence). Trimming left V 2 bases short and J 6 bases short, with 19 bases between. The length of the CDR3 is 17 residues.